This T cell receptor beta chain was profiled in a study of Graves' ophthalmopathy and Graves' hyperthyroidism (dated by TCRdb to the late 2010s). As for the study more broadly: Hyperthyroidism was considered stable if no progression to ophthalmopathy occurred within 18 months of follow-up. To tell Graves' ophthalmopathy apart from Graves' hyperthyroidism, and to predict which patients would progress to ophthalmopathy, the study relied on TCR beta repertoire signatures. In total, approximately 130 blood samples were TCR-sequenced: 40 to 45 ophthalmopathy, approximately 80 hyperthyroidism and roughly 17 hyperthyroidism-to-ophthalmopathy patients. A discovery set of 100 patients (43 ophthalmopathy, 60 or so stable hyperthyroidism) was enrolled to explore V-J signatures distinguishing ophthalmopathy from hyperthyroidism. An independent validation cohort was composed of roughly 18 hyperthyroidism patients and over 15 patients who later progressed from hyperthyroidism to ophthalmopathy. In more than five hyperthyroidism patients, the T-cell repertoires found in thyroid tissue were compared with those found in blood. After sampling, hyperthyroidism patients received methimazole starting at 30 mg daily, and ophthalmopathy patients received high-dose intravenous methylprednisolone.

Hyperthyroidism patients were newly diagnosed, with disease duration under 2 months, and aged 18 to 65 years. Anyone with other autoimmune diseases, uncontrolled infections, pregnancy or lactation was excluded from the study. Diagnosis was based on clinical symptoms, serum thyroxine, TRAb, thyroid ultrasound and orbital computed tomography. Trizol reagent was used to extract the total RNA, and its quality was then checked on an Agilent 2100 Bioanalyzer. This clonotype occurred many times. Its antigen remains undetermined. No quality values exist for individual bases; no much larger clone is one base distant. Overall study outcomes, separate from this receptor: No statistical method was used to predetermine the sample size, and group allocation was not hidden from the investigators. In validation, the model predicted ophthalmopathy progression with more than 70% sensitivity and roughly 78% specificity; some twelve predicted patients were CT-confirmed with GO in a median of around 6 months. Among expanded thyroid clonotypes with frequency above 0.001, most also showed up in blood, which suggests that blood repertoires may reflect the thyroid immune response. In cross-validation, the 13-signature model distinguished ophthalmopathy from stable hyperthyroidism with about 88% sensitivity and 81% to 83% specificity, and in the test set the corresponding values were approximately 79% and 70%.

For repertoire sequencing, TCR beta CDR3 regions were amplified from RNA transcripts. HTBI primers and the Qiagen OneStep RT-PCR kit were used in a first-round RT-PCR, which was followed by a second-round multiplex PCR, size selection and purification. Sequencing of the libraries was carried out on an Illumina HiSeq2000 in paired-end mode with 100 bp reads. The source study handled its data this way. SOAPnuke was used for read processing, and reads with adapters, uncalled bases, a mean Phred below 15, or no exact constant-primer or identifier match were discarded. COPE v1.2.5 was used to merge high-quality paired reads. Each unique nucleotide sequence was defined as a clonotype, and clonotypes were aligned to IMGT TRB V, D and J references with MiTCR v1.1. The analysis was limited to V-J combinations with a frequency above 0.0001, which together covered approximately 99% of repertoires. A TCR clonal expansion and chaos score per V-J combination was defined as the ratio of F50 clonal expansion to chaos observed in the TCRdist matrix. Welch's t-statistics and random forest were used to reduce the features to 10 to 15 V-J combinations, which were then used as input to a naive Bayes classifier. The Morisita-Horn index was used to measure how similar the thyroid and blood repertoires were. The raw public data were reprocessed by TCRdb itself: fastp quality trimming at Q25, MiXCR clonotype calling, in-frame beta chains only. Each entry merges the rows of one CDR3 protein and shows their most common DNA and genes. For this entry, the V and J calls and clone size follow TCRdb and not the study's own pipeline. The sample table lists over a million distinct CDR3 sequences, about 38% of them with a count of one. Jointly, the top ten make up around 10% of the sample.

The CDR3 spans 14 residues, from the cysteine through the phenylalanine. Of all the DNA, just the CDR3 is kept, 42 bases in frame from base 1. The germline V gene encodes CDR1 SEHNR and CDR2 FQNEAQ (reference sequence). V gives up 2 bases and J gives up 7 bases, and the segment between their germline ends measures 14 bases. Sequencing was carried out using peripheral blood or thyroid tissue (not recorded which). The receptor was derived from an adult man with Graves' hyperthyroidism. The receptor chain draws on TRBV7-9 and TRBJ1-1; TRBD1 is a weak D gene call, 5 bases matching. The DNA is TGTGCCAGCAGCTTACTACAGGAAGGACTTGAAGCTTTCTTT. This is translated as CASSLLQEGLEAFF.